These 14 T cell receptor beta chains came from one sample sequenced in a study of shared clonotypes between healthy human individuals. Method: immunoSEQ multiplex PCR; TCRdb's copy keeps in-frame clones and lacks some. The data hold about 2 million clones, with approximately 94% observed a single time. Selected positively for CCR7 and CD45RO-negative, naive CD8 cells excluded terminally differentiated effector memory CD45RA+ cells. Sequenced input: naive CD8+ T cells sorted from blood. These receptors originate from a man aged 18 to 30 in good health.

The chain joins TRBV5-1 to TRBJ1-1; D possibly corresponds to TRBD1 (5 bases). Trimming removed 1 base at V and 3 bases at J, with 13 bases between. The CDR3 spans 15 residues. Germline V gene data show CDR1 as SGHRS and CDR2 as YFSETQ. The DNA for the CDR3 is TGCGCCAGCAGCTTGACAATTGGGGCCGACACTGAAGCTTTCTTT. This encodes CASSLTIGADTEAFF.

V gene TRBV28 combines with J gene TRBJ2-1; 10 bases line up with TRBD1. The CDR3 covers 16 residues. Germline V lookup: CDR1 MDHEN, CDR2 SYDVKM. The ends lost 6 bases at V and 7 bases at J; junction bases unmatched: 12. The CDR3 here is CASSPPGQGNLNEQFF. CDR3 DNA sequence: TGTGCCAGCAGCCCACCGGGACAGGGGAATTTGAATGAGCAGTTCTTC.

This chain connects TRBV14 to TRBJ2-7, with 10 bases lining up with TRBD2. V shed 4 bases and J 3 bases; nucleotides not matched to a gene: 6. From germline, CDR1 is SGHDN and CDR2 FVKESK. This CDR3 contains 15 residues. CDR3 loop: CASSLLAGANYEQYF. Here the CDR3 DNA reads TGTGCCAGCAGCCTTCTAGCGGGGGCCAACTACGAGCAGTACTTC.

The chain couples TRBV6-6 to TRBJ2-2, with 7 bases lining up with TRBD1. The length of the CDR3 is 15 residues. CDR1 is MNHNY, CDR2 SVGAGI, per germline (reference sequence). V trimming: 5 bases; J trimming: 10 bases; junction bases outside the gene matches: 13. The CDR3, as DNA: TGTGCCAGCAGTAAGCAGCCGGGACAGCGTACGGAGCTGTTTTTT. Translated: CASSKQPGQRTELFF.

The rearrangement links TRBV7-9 to TRBJ1-1; unclear D gene. This CDR3 spans 12 amino acids. Per germline, CDR1 SEHNR and CDR2 FQNEAQ (reference sequence). The ends were cut back, 3 bases at V and 1 base at J, with 3 bases in the middle. The CDR3 reads CASSFRNTEAFF. CDR3 DNA sequence: TGTGCCAGCAGCTTCCGGAACACTGAAGCTTTCTTT. The whole variable domain, remainder taken from reference TRBV7-9 and TRBJ1-1, is DTGVSQNPRHKITKRGQNVTFRCDPISEHNRLYWYRQTLGQGPEFLTYFQNEAQLEKSRLLSDRFSAERPKGSFSTLEIQRTEQGDSAMYLCASSFRNTEAFFGQGTRLTVV.

The chain is built from TRBV7-8 and TRBJ2-5, with D tentatively TRBD2 (5 bases). Per germline, CDR1 SGHVS and CDR2 FQNEAQ. V lost 5 bases, J lost 0 bases, and 10 bases lay in between. The CDR3 is made up of 14 amino acids. The chain's CDR3 is CASSRGLDQETQYF. CDR3 sequence (DNA): TGTGCCAGCAGCCGCGGACTCGACCAAGAGACCCAGTACTTC.

This chain joins TRBV7-9 and TRBJ1-1; no firm D call. CDR1 is SEHNR, CDR2 FQNEAQ, per germline (reference sequence). V lost 8 bases, J lost 1 base, and 11 bases lay in between. This CDR3 is 13 amino acids long. The chain's CDR3 is CASGLTENTEAFF. The CDR3 nucleotides read TGTGCCAGCGGATTAACAGAGAACACTGAAGCTTTCTTT.

The table lists this clone with a count of one. The chain links TRBV5-8 to TRBJ1-1, with no clear D. Germline values: CDR1 SGHTS, CDR2 YDEGEE. The CDR3 covers 14 residues. The germline V and J ends were trimmed by 0 bases and 10 bases, with 16 bases remaining between them. CDR3 sequence reads: CASSLAIRLWGAFF. Here the CDR3 DNA reads TGTGCCAGCAGCTTGGCCATAAGACTTTGGGGAGCTTTCTTT. The complete variable domain, with remaining parts taken from reference TRBV5-8 and TRBJ1-1, reads EAGVTQSPTHLIKTRGQQATLRCSPISGHTSVYWYQQALGLGLQFLLWYDEGEERNRGNFPPRFSGRQFPNYSSELNVNALELEDSALYLCASSLAIRLWGAFFGQGTRLTVV.

On this clone: Distinct nucleotide sequences in the sample also encode this CDR3. The chain uses TRBV27 and TRBJ1-5; D is unclear. Germline loops: CDR1 MNHEY, CDR2 SMNVEV (reference sequence). Trimming took 2 bases from V and 4 from J, leaving 6 bases between them. The CDR3 has 13 residues. The CDR3 protein is CASSLGVNQPQHF. The CDR3, as DNA: TGTGCCAGCAGTTTAGGCGTTAATCAGCCCCAGCATTTT.

The V and J genes are TRBV19 and TRBJ2-3, with D perhaps TRBD2 (6 bases). Germline V CDR1 and CDR2: LNHDA, SQIVND (reference sequence). This CDR3 has 15 residues. V was pared by 3 bases and J by 2 bases, with 12 bases between. The CDR3 nucleotides read TGTGCCAGTAGTATCTGGGGGGAATACACAGATACGCAGTATTTT. Translation: CASSIWGEYTDTQYF.

In regard to this clone: One end of the junction does not line up with germline, which may come from a read error. V usage is TRBV7-4 and J usage is TRBJ2-7; weak D call: TRBD2 (5 bases). CDR3 length: 11 residues. Per germline, CDR1 SGHVT and CDR2 SQSDAQ. This CDR3 is CASSLVPGLNF. The CDR3 bases are TGTGCCAGCAGCTTAGTCCCTGGACTGAACTTC. Complete variable domain (other parts from reference TRBV7-4 and TRBJ2-7): GAGVSQSPRYKVAKRGRDVALRCDSISGHVTLYWYRQTLGQGSEVLTYSQSDAQRDKSGRPSGRFSAERPERSVSTLKIQRTEQGDSAVYLCASSLVPGLNFGPGTRLTVT.

This clone was observed once. The chain joins TRBV6-1 to TRBJ1-1, with D perhaps TRBD1 (6 bases). In germline, CDR1 is MNHNS, CDR2 SASEGT. The CDR3 extends over 16 amino acids. V was trimmed by 2 bases and J by 1 base, leaving 14 bases between them. CDR3 loop: CASSEMPGVGNTEAFF. As DNA, the CDR3 is TGTGCCAGCAGTGAAATGCCAGGGGTGGGGAACACTGAAGCTTTCTTT.

V and J are TRBV7-9 and TRBJ2-2; tentative D call: TRBD2 (5 bases). CDR3 length: 14 residues. V was shortened by 6 bases and J by 4 bases, with 12 bases between the two germline ends. The V gene's germline CDR1 is SEHNR and CDR2 FQNEAQ (reference sequence). The DNA for the CDR3 is TGTGCCAGCAGGAAGAAGGGAGTCACCGGGGAGCTGTTTTTT. Translation: CASRKKGVTGELFF.

This chain joins TRBV27 and TRBJ2-2; TRBD1 agrees at 7 bases. With 4 bases clipped from V and 4 bases from J, the junction kept 9 bases outside the gene matches. The CDR3 is 16 residues long. The germline V gene encodes CDR1 MNHEY and CDR2 SMNVEV (reference sequence). CDR3 loop: CASSWTGRRGTGELFF. CDR3 DNA sequence: TGTGCCAGCAGTTGGACAGGCCGCAGGGGCACCGGGGAGCTGTTTTTT.